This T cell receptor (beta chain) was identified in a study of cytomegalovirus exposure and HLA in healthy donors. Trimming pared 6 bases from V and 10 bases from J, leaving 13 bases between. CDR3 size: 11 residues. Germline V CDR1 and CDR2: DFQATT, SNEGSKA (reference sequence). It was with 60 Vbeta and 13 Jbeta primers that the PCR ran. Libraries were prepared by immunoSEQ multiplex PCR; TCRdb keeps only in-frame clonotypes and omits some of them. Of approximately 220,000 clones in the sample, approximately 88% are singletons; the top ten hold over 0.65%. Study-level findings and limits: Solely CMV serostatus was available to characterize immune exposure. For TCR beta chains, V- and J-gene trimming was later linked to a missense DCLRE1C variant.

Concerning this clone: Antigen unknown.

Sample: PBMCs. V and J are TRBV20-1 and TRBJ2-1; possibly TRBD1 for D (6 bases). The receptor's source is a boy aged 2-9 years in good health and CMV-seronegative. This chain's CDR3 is CSATTGWEQFF. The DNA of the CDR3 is TGCAGTGCCACGACAGGATGGGAGCAGTTCTTC.